This TCR beta chain is drawn from a study of CD8 T cells in ankylosing spondylitis. Study-wide results and caveats: A motif of 7 or 8 highly homologous TCR beta variants was seen as apparently characteristic of ankylosing spondylitis blood.

This clonotype was seen at least ten times. Its specificity is not known. Libraries of TCR beta came from quantitative 5'-RACE with molecular barcodes. Using its own MiXCR run on the 5' RACE reads, TCRdb lists one record per CDR3 protein. This table holds about 36,000 distinct CDR3 sequences, 10% to 15% found once. In germline, CDR1 is SQVTM, CDR2 ANQGSEA. The CDR3 has 12 residues. Trimming took off 2 bases at V and 6 bases at J, with 7 bases between the two ends. This TCR was recovered from a male donor with ankylosing spondylitis. Specimen: synovial fluid, either unsorted or a sorted T cell fraction (not recorded which). The chain has TRBV29-1 and TRBJ1-4, with no clear D. For the CDR3, the DNA is TGCAGCGTTGAAAACGGGGATGAAAAACTGTTTTTT. Protein sequence: CSVENGDEKLFF.